The T cell receptor (beta chain) described here comes from a study of shared clonotypes between healthy human individuals. Germline-derived CDR1 and CDR2 are MNHNY and SVGAGI (reference sequence). CDR3 length: 15 residues. The V end was cut by 6 bases, the J end by 1 base, with 13 bases between. Concerning this clone: Its target is unknown.

At deep level, the assay was performed. Ten immunoSEQ deep assay plates were used to sequence unsorted PBMC DNA. Generated by immunoSEQ multiplex PCR, the TCRdb table keeps only in-frame clones and is missing some. Among over 95,000 clones, around 47% were seen once, and the ten largest hold about 16%. Study-level results: Investigators expected sequencing depth to affect clonotype sharing among donors. The small donor group covered limited genetic and exposure diversity.

The source is a woman aged 40 to 55 in good health. Some clones in this sample may be carry-over from other donors' samples. The V and J genes are TRBV6-6 and TRBJ1-5; the D gene is possibly TRBD1 (5 bases). The sample comprised PBMCs. The CDR3 sequence: CASSPTALSNQPQHF. CDR3 nucleotide sequence: TGTGCCAGCAGCCCGACAGCCTTAAGCAATCAGCCCCAGCATTTT.